This T cell receptor beta chain emerged from a study of T cell repertoires in cytomegalovirus infection. Study as a whole: CMV infection plus the matching HLA type was flagged by public TCR beta signatures.

Trimming took off 1 base at V and 7 bases at J, with 14 bases between the two ends. The germline gives CDR1 LNHDA, CDR2 SQIVND (reference sequence). This CDR3 is 15 amino acids long. Study-wide results and limits: CMV-specific HLA-C-restricted TCR beta clonotypes dominated the ex vivo response.

As regards this clonotype: Its antigen is unidentified.

TCRdb called the reads again in MiXCR, with one record for every CDR3 protein. The data hold about 240,000 distinct CDR3 sequences, with around 12% observed a single time. The clonotype originates from a human donor in good health (CMV status not recorded). Some clones in this sample may be carry-over from other donors' samples. Sequenced material: PBMCs. V is TRBV19 and J is TRBJ1-5; the D is unclear. This chain's CDR3 is CASSIVGDPRQPQHF. The CDR3 bases are TGTGCCAGTAGTATAGTTGGGGATCCGCGGCAGCCCCAGCATTTT.